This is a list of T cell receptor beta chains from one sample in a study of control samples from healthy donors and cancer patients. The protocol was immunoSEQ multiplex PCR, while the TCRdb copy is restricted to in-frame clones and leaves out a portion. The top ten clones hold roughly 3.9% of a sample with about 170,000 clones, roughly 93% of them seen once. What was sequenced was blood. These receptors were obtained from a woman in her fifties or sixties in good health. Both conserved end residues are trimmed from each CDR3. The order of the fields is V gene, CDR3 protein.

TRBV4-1	ASSQVPRTGNSPLH
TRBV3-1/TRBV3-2	ASSPGTGVDTQY
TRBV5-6	ASSLLGELF
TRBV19	ASSQQGARGNQPQH
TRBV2	ASSGVPRDTEAF
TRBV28	ASSLPRGTESYGYT
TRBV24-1	ATSDGTTTYT
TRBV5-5	ASSLEGGFSSYNSPLH
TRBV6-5	ASSYSIPTGVYEQY
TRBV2	ARELGEGTQY
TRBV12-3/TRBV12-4	ASSFPNSPLH
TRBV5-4	ASSLGLAGGYTDTQY
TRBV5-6	ASSWTGSAFTDHQPQH
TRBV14	ASSQDIGEAFTEAF
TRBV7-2	ASSFQGESPLH
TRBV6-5	ASSSPGNTEAF
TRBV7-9	ASSLQQESAEAF
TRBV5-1	ASSIGTANEKLF
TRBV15	ATSRDVSGAARPT
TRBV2	ASKIGVSGELF
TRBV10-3	AISAGGGTLTDTQY
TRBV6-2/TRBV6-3	ASSYSGTDLWSSGANVLT
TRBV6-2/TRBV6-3	ASSYELPGQGMNTEAF
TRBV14	ASSQGEWATAVGGYT
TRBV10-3	AISDRREDGYT
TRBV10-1	ASSVGTGGLEAF
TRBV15	ATSRRRRGTDLLNTEAF
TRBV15	ATSRGRLAEGYTGELF
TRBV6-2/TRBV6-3	ASSYPTSGGFQETQY
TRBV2	ASKAVGGPGTDTQY
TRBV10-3	AIGEGARGTEAF
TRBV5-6	ASSLGWSRAYGYT
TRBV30	ACGTGNSNQPQH
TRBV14	ASSQDREKGYT
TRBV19	ASSRQGDFNYGYT
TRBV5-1	ASSLEALAGQPQH
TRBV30	AWYGDYGYT
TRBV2	ASSETTAGENNEQF
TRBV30	AWSPTGTVNTEAF
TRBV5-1	ASSLQDVRNTEAF
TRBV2	ASSETPGELF
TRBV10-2	ASSEQFGGPVYT
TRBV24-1	ATSVLGAVLSGNTIY
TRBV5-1	ASSLGSTGSGNTIY
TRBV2	ASSDGDSYEKLF
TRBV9	ASSVVREPQH
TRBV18	ASSRGREEAF
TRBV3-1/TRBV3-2	ASSHLAPGTDTQY
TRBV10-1	ASRRDRDTEAF
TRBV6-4	ASSNRGRTGELF
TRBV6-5	ASIYGGSYNEQF
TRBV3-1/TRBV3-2	ASSLIAGGADTQY
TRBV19	ASSLEYTDSGNTIY